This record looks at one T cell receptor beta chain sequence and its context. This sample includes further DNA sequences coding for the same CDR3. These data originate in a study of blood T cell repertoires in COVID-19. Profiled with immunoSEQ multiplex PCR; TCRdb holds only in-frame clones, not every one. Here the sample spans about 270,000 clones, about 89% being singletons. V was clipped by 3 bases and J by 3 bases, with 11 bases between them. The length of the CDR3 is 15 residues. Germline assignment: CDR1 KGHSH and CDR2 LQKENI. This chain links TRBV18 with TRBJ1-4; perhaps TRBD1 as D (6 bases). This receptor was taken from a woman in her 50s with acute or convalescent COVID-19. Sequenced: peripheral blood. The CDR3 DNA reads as TGTGCCAGCTCACCGGGGGGGGCGCCTAATGAAAAACTGTTTTTT. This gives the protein CASSPGGAPNEKLFF.